This T cell receptor beta chain is drawn from a study of blood T cell repertoires in COVID-19. Study information: The United States, Italy and Spain supplied acute and convalescent COVID-19 samples. Sources were T cells, B-cell-depleted T cells, or PBMCs; the material itself was cDNA or gDNA.

Authors' methods: Amplification of reference gene primers provided the estimated nucleated cell counts. Sequencing was performed with immunoSEQ multiplex PCR; in TCRdb, only in-frame clones are kept and a portion is missing. V and J calls and clone size are as listed in that table; D and trimming were resolved from the DNA. The table lists approximately 78,000 clones, approximately 91% of them singletons. V shed 4 bases and J 5 bases; nucleotides not matched to a gene: 8. This CDR3 spans 16 amino acids. CDR1 is KGHSH, CDR2 LQKENI, per germline. The TCR originated in a man aged 50 to 60 with acute or convalescent COVID-19. The V and J genes are TRBV18 and TRBJ1-1; 12 bases are a match to TRBD1. The specimen sequenced was peripheral blood. The CDR3 spells CASSLGTGGVGTEAFF. The DNA of the CDR3 is TGTGCCAGCTCACTGGGGACAGGGGGCGTAGGAACTGAAGCTTTCTTT.